The text below deals with one T cell receptor (beta chain). Its antigen is not yet known. Base qualities are not recorded, but no much larger clone differs from it by a single base. Looking up the germline V gene (reference sequence) yields CDR1 LNHDA and CDR2 SQIVND. V and J are trimmed by 5 bases and 10 bases, and the gene matches miss 20 bases of the junction. The CDR3 runs 17 residues from the cysteine to the phenylalanine. Only the CDR3 DNA stays, 51 bases, in frame from base 1. Every donor in the study was a healthy Caucasian. Three pairs of female monozygotic twins, all aged about 18 to 29 years, made up the twin cohort. The RNA used for TCR libraries was isolated from peripheral blood mononuclear cells. The library came from 5' RACE. Sequencing was carried out with an Illumina HiSeq 2000. A universal primer binding site was introduced by template switching, and a unique molecular identifier was present in the final cDNA, enabling accurate counting of TCR cDNA molecules. First-strand cDNA for TCR alpha and beta chains was synthesized from specific primers in the conserved constant-segment region. To control for contamination, every cDNA library carried two barcodes: a SMART-Mk sample barcode plus Illumina barcodes. TruSeq adapter sequences along with Illumina sample barcodes were introduced in two successive PCR steps. The TCR alpha and beta cDNA libraries were sequenced on the Illumina HiSeq platform using custom primers. In the paper's pipeline: MiGEC was used to process raw reads and extract unique molecular identifiers, and MiXCR was used to find CDR3 positions. For each individual, recombination models were inferred using an EM algorithm with the repgenHMM and IGoR tools. Shared clonotypes were analyzed with the tcR package in R, and sharing was normalized by the product of cloneset sizes. To study raw recombination free of thymic and clonal selection effects, out-of-frame nonproductive sequences were analyzed. Through fastp at Q25 and MiXCR, TCRdb rebuilt clones from the public reads, retaining in-frame beta chains. Every CDR3 protein is listed once, alongside the most common genes and DNA of its rows. The V and J calls follow TCRdb's processing rather than the paper's. Recorded for this sample are around 690,000 distinct CDR3 sequences; around 20% of them occurred a single time. The top ten clonotypes cover 4% to 5.5% of the sample.

The data were obtained in a study of identical twins (dated by TCRdb to about 2016). Describing the broader study: TCR alpha and beta repertoires from monozygotic twins, unrelated adults of various ages and cord blood were deep-sequenced to test whether fetal clonotypes persist. To rule out contamination, the twin experiments were replicated at different times with different library preparation protocols.

What the authors observed across the whole study: Compared with coincidental sharing between unrelated individuals, out-of-frame TCR alpha sequences shared between twins showed an excess of sequences with low generation probability. The excess sharing between twins in beta out-of-frame sequences was weaker because fewer shared sequences reduced the signal-to-noise ratio. Out-of-frame TCR alpha sharing in monozygotic twins was systematically underestimated by recombination models, whereas sharing between unrelated individuals was in agreement with the recombination models. Because the same donors could not be followed over many years, conclusions were based on cross-sectional statistical analysis. Invariant T cells such as MAIT and iNKT could partly confound zero-insertion analyses, although diverse VJ usage argued against such confounding for most clonotypes. Abundant cord blood beta clonotypes had fewer insertions, young adult naive repertoires showed a similar but weaker trend, and memory repertoires showed no such trend.

The data also belong to a second study, concerning T cells expressing NK-cell markers. Drawing on the second study: Three sorted T-cell subsets (CD3+CD56+NKG2C+, CD3+CD56+NKG2C- and CD3+CD56-NKG2C+) from roughly eight donors had their TCR beta-chain repertoires profiled. Among the eight sequenced donors, only one was HCMV-seronegative, while the other seven were HCMV-seropositive. To restrict sorting to alphabetaTCR-expressing T cells, an anti-gammadeltaTCR antibody was added in several experiments. In five to seven donors, the dominant CD3+CD56+NKG2C+ clonotypes were among the top 10 CD8+ clonotypes and accounted for roughly 1.0-8% of CD8+ T cells. Those dominant clonotypes were again the most abundant among CD3+CD56-NKG2C+ cells in several donors, at about 25-60.1%. It remained unclear whether the expanded NKG2C-expressing T cell clones were specific for HCMV antigens. The eight sequenced donors were randomly selected healthy volunteers, three men and five women. HCMV-specific IgG was detected in serum with a commercial ELISA kit to determine HCMV serostatus. For more than five donors, bulk peripheral blood T-cell repertoires were additionally sequenced from unsorted PBMC. MIGEC handled demultiplexing of the reads and grouping by UMI, while MiTCR was used to assemble and quantify clonotypes. To exclude erroneous sequences, only TCR cDNA sequences supported by at least two reads were retained. The tcR package was used for downstream repertoire analysis, with clonotypes matched between fractions based on CDR3 nucleotide sequence plus V segment. VDJmatch was used to annotate antigen specificity against VDJdb, with one amino acid substitution in CDR3 permitted.

The receptor was isolated from a woman aged 18-30 years in good health. Source material: PBMCs. The rearrangement combines TRBV19 with TRBJ2-1; 7 nucleotides in the junction match TRBD2. The DNA sequence follows: TGTGCCAGTAGTCCAACCTCCGGGACTACCCGCATTCGGGAGCAGTTCTTC. This codes for CASSPTSGTTRIREQFF.